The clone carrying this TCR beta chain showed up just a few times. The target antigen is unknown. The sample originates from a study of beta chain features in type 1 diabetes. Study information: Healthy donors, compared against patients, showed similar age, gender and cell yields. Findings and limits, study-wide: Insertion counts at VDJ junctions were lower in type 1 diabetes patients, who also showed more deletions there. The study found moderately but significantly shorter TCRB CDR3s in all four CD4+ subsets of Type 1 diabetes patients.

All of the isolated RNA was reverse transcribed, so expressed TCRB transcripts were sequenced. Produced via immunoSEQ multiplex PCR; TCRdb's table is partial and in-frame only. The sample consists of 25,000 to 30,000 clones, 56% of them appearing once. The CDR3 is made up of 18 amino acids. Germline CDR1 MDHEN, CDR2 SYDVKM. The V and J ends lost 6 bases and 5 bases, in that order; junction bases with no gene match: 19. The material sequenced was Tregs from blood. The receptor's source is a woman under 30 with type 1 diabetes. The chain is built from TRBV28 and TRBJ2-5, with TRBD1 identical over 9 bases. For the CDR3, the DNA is TGTGCCAGCAGCGGACAGGGGCCTCATAAAGCCTCTAAGGAGACCCAGTACTTC. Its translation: CASSGQGPHKASKETQYF.